This T cell receptor beta chain was obtained from a study of blood T cell repertoires in COVID-19. This table comes from immunoSEQ multiplex PCR, and its TCRdb copy is limited to in-frame clones, with some not included. The table includes about 270,000 clones, about 80% detected once. This CDR3 contains 17 residues. Between the trimmed V and J ends, which lost 3 bases and 0 bases, there was a span of 15 bases. The V gene's germline CDR1 is SNHLY and CDR2 FYNNEI. The specimen sequenced was peripheral blood. V usage is TRBV2 and J usage is TRBJ2-4; D unresolved. The source is a woman in her fifties or sixties who had recovered from COVID-19. The CDR3 sequence: CASSDPRGYLAKNIQYF. CDR3 DNA: TGTGCCAGCAGTGATCCCAGAGGATATTTAGCCAAAAACATTCAGTACTTC.